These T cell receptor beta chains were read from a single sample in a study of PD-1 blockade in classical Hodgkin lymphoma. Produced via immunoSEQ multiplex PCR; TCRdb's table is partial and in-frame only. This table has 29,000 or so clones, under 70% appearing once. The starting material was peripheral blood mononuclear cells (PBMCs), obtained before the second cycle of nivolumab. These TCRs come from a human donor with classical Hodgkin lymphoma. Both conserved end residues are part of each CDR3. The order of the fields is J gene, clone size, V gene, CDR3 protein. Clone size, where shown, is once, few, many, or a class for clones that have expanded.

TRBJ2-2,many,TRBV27,CASSPTATGELFF
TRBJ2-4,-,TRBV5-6,CASSLAGYIQYF
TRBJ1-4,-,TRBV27,CASRTGVANEKLFF
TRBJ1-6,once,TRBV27,CASSFSGAPISPSPLHF
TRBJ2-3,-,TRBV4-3,CASSQARGPYTQYF
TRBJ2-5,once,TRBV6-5,CASRPGLAGQETQYF
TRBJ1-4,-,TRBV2,CASNGQGREKLFF
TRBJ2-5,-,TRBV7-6,CASSLAYPGGGEETQYF
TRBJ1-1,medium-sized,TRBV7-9,CASSLGTTEAFF
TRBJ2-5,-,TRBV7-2,CASSFSSGGETQYF
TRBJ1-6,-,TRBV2,CASSEAGTDSPLHF
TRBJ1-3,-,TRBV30,CAWENGQVSGNTIYF
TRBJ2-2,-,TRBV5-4,CASSSGTQNTGELFF
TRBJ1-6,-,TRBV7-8,CASSSDLGVNSPLHF
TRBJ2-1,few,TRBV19,CSTGRVNEQFF
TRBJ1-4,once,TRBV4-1,CASSQVWTGEKLFF
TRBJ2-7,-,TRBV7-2,CASSLREARGYEQYF
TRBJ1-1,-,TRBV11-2,CASSLGTLNTEAFF
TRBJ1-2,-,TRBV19,CASSATRGQGEHYGYTF
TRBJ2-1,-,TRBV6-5,CASSLDSSSYNEQFF
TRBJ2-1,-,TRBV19,CASSASPGQAYNEQFF
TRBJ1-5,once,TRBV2,CASSEQGGGGQPQHF
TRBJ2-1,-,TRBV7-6,CASSPRFEQFF
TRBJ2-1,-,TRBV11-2,CASSLDLSYRGDEQFF
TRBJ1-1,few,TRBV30,CAWSGGETGVNTEAFF
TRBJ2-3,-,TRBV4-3,CASSQGTSGVLSTDTQYF
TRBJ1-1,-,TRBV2,CAGSRDTLDTEAFF
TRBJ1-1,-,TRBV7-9,CASSPIHEGWAFF
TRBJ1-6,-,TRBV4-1,CASSQVGQGLNNSPLHF
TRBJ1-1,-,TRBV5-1,CASSSERTGLEAFF
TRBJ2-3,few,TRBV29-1,CSVVPSADTQYF
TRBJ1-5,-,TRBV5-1,CASSSKTTGRSYSNQPQHF
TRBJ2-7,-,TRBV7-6,CASSLRGTYEQYF
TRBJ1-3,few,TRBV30,CAWSNPRSGNTIYF
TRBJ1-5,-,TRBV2,CASSVVQGATPQHF
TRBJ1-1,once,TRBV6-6,CASSYGRGNTEAFF
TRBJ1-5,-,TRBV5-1,CASSLAGGEPQHF
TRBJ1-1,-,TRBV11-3,CASSLGRGHTEAFF
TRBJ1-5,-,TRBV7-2,CASSFPFELQHF
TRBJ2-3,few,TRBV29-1,CSVEEPPANTDTQYF
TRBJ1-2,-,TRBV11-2,CASSLAPSAVGLKGGYTF
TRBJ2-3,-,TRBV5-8,CASSLVSGGDTQYF
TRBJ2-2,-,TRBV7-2,CASKSHGNTGELFF
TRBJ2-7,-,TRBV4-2,CASSLGADTYEQYF
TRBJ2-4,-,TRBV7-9,CASSLGGAWGNIQYF
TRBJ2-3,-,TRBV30,CAQTSGSGGDTQYF
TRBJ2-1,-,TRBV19,CASSNWTEAYQFF
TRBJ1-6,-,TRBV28,CASSLDRESSPLHF
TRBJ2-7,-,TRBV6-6,CASSYPGTGAEQYF
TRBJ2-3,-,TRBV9,CASSVAPGAPRRTDTQYF